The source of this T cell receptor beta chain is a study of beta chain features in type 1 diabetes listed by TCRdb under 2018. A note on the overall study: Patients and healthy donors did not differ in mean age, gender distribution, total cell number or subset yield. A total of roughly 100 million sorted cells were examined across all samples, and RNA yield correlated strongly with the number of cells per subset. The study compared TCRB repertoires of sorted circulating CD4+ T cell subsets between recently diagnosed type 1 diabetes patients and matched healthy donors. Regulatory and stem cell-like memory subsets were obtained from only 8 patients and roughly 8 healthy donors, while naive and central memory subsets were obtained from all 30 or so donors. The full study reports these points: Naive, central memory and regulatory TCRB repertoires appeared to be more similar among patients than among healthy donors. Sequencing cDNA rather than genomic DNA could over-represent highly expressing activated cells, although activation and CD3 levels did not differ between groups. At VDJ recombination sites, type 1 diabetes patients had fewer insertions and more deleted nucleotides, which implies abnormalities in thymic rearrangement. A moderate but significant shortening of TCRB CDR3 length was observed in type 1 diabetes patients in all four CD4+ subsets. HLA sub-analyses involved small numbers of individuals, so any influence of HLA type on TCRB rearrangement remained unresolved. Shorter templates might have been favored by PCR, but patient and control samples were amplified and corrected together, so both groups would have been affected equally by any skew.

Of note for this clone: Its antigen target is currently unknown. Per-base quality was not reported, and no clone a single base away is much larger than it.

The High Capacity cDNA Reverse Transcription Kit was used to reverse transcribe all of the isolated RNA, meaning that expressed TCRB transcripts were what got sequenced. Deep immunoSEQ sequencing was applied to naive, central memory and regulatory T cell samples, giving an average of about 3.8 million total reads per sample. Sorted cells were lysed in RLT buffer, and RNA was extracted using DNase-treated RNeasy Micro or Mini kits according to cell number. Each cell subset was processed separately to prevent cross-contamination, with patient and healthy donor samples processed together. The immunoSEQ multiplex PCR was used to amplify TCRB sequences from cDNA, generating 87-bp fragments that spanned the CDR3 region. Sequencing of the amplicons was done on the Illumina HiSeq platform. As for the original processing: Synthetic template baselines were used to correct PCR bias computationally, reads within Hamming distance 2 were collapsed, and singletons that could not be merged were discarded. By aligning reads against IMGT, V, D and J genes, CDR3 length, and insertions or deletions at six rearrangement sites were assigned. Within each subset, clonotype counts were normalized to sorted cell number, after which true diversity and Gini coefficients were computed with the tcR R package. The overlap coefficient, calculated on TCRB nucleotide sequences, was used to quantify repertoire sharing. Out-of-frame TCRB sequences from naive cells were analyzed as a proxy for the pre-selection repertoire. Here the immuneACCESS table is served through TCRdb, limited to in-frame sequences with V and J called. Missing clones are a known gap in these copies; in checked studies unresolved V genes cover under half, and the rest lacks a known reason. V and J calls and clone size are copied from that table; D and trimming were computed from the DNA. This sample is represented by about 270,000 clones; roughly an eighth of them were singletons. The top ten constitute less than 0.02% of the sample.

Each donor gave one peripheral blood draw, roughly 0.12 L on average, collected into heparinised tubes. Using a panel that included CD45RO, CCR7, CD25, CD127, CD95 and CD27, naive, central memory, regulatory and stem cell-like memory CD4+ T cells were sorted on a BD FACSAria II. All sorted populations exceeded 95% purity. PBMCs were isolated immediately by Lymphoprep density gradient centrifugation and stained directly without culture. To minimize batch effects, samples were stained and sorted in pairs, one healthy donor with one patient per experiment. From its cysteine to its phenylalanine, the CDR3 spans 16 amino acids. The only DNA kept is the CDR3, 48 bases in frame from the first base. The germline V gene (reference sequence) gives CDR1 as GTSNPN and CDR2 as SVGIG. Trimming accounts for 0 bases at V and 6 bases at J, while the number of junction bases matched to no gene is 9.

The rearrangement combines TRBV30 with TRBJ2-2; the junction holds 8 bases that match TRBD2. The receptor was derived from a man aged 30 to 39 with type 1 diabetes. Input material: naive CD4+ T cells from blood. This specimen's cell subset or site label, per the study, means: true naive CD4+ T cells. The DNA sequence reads TGTGCCTGGAGTGTACTATCGCCGGGAGGGTCCGGGGAGCTGTTTTTT. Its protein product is CAWSVLSPGGSGELFF. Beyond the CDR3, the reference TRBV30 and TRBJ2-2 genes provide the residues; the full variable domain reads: SQTIHQWPATLVQPVGSPLSLECTVEGTSNPNLYWYRQAAGRGLQLLFYSVGIGQISSEVPQNLSASRPQDRQFILSSKKLLLSDSGFYLCAWSVLSPGGSGELFFGEGSRLTVL.